Following are 14 T cell receptor beta chains from one sample sequenced in a study of blood T cell repertoires in COVID-19. The table came from immunoSEQ multiplex PCR; TCRdb's copy has only in-frame clones and leaves some out. The data contain more than 80,000 clones, 85% to 90% of them singletons. The source material was peripheral blood. The receptor set was obtained from a man aged 40-55 years with acute or convalescent COVID-19.

This rearrangement joins TRBV12-3 or TRBV12-4 to TRBJ2-7; maybe TRBD2 (6 bases). Trimming pared 7 bases from V and 6 bases from J, leaving 16 bases between. The CDR3 spans 13 residues. The CDR3 DNA follows: TGTGCCAGCACGCCGGGAGTAGGACGCGAGCAGTACTTC. This gives the protein CASTPGVGREQYF.

The chain links TRBV5-8 to TRBJ1-2; 8 bases fit TRBD1. Germline values: CDR1 SGHTS, CDR2 YDEGEE. Unmatched junction bases numbered 9, after V lost 6 bases and J lost 8 bases. The CDR3 has 13 residues. The CDR3 nucleotides are TGTGCCAGCACCCCAGGGGGCGCTGGCGGCTACACCTTC. Translation: CASTPGGAGGYTF.

This clone was seen only once. V usage is TRBV18 and J usage is TRBJ2-1; 12 bases agree with TRBD2. V lost 7 bases and J lost 9; bases outside the gene matches: 4. Germline values: CDR1 KGHSH, CDR2 LQKENI. This CDR3 has 13 residues. The CDR3 protein is CASLGLAGGEQFF. DNA of the CDR3: TGTGCCAGCTTGGGACTAGCGGGTGGTGAGCAGTTCTTC.

V usage is TRBV9 and J usage is TRBJ1-1; D is ambiguous. The CDR3 is 15 residues long. V was trimmed by 0 bases and J by 1 base, leaving 10 bases between them. Germline values: CDR1 SGDLS, CDR2 YYNGEE. DNA of the CDR3: TGTGCCAGCAGCGTAGGGCTGCTCCCGAACACTGAAGCTTTCTTT. Its protein is CASSVGLLPNTEAFF. Combining the CDR3 with reference TRBV9 and TRBJ1-1 gives the whole variable domain DSGVTQTPKHLITATGQRVTLRCSPRSGDLSVYWYQQSLDQGLQFLIQYYNGEERAKGNILERFSAQQFPDLHSELNLSSLELGDSALYFCASSVGLLPNTEAFFGQGTRLTVV.

The chain is built from TRBV2 and TRBJ1-2; maybe TRBD1 (6 bases). Germline CDR1 and CDR2: SNHLY and FYNNEI. CDR3 length equals 14 residues. The germline V and J ends were trimmed by 10 bases and 9 bases, with 24 bases remaining between them. CDR3 protein: CATILLGGQGSYTF. CDR3 bases: TGTGCCACTATACTCTTAGGGGGTCAGGGAAGCTACACCTTC.

The chain has TRBV6-4 and TRBJ2-7; D perhaps matches TRBD1 (6 bases). V was cut by 2 bases and J by 7 bases, with 12 bases left in between. CDR1 is MRHNA and CDR2 is SNTAGT in the germline V gene. The CDR3 sequence is 13 residues long. The CDR3 DNA sequence: TGTGCCAGCAGTGACGTCAGGGGTACGGAGCAGTACTTC. The encoded protein is CASSDVRGTEQYF.

The genes are TRBV18 and TRBJ1-1, with D possibly being TRBD1 (6 bases). This CDR3 comprises 15 residues. V lost 5 bases to trimming and J lost 3 bases, with 16 bases between them. Germline assignment: CDR1 KGHSH and CDR2 LQKENI. The CDR3 bases are TGTGCCAGCTCAACTCGAGGACAGACAGACACTGAAGCTTTCTTT. Translated: CASSTRGQTDTEAFF.

The rearrangement links TRBV19 to TRBJ2-5; D may be TRBD2 (6 bases). Germline values: CDR1 LNHDA, CDR2 SQIVND (reference sequence). The CDR3 length is 12 residues. Trimming removed 3 bases from V and 5 bases from J, with 7 bases in between. The CDR3 loop is CASSIRGETQYF. The DNA for the CDR3 is TGTGCCAGTAGTATTCGGGGGGAGACCCAGTACTTC.

The chain uses TRBV4-3 and TRBJ2-7; D not resolved. Germline-derived CDR1 and CDR2 are LGHNA and YSLEER. The V end lost 4 bases, the J end lost 2 bases, and 21 bases lay between the germline ends. CDR3 size: 17 residues. CDR3 residues: CASSPHFPEHAPYEQYF. In nucleotides, the CDR3 is TGCGCCAGCAGCCCGCATTTCCCCGAGCACGCCCCCTACGAGCAGTACTTC.

This chain connects TRBV5-6 to TRBJ2-7, with 7 bases lining up with TRBD2. CDR3 length equals 14 residues. Germline V CDR1 and CDR2: SGHDT, YYEEEE. V dropped 2 bases and J dropped 2; count of bases not matched to a gene: 4. The CDR3 coding sequence is TGTGCCAGCAGCTTCAGAGGACTAGCCTACGAGCAGTACTTC. Its translation is CASSFRGLAYEQYF.

The chain combines TRBV6-5 with TRBJ2-5; TRBD1 is a possible D gene (6 bases). Trimming cost V 6 bases and J 4 bases, with 12 bases left between them. The CDR3 totals 13 residues. The germline V gene encodes CDR1 MNHEY and CDR2 SVGAGI. For the CDR3, the DNA is TGTGCCAGCAGCTCCTTGGGGGCAGAGACCCAGTACTTC. It specifies CASSSLGAETQYF.

As to this clone: The junction departs from the called germline gene at one end, perhaps through a read error. The sample carries other DNA sequences with the same CDR3. V usage is TRBV24-1 and J usage is TRBJ1-5; 7 nucleotides agree with TRBD1. The CDR3 spans 16 residues. The V gene's germline CDR1 is KGHDR and CDR2 SFDVKD. The CDR3, as DNA: TGTGCCACCAGTGATTCGGGACAGCCTACGGATCAGCCCCAGCACTTT. Translated: CATSDSGQPTDQPQHF.

The V gene is TRBV3-1 (or the pseudogene TRBV3-2), the J gene TRBJ2-7; a possible D gene is TRBD1 (6 bases). V was shortened by 4 bases and J by 2 bases, with 9 bases between the two germline ends. There are 13 residues in the CDR3. Germline V gives CDR1 LGHDT, CDR2 YNNKEL (reference sequence). The CDR3 region is CASSPGTTYEQYF. CDR3 coding DNA: TGTGCCAGCAGCCCCGGGACAACCTACGAGCAGTACTTC.

J is TRBJ1-5 and V is TRBV3-1 (or the pseudogene TRBV3-2), with TRBD1 matching over 8 bases. Germline CDR1 is LGHDT and CDR2 is YNNKEL (reference sequence). This CDR3 is built from 17 residues. The ends lost 4 bases at V and 0 bases at J; junction bases unmatched: 8. The CDR3 bases are TGTGCCAGCAGCCCACAGGGGGGTGGAAATAGCAATCAGCCCCAGCATTTT. This translates into CASSPQGGGNSNQPQHF.